These 27 T cell receptor beta chains were all obtained from the same sample, sequenced in a study of cytomegalovirus exposure and HLA in healthy donors (dated by TCRdb to 2016 to 2017). Libraries were constructed by the immunoSEQ multiplex PCR assay. TCRdb's version of the immuneACCESS table is confined to in-frame rearrangements and falls short of the full clone set. An unresolved V gene accounts for under half of the shortfall where checked; the remainder is of unknown origin. The sample table holds roughly 140,000 clones, of which about 89% were seen once. The ten largest clones take up 0.6% to 0.85% of the sample. The sample taken for sequencing was PBMCs. These receptors were obtained from a man between 18 and 35 years old in good health and CMV-seronegative.

The chain uses TRBV19 and TRBJ1-1; no reliable D call. Germline V gene lookup returns CDR1 LNHDA and CDR2 SQIVND (reference sequence). V lost 3 bases and J lost 0, with 8 bases in between. CDR3 length equals 14 residues. CDR3 sequence: CASSIRFLNTEAFF. CDR3 in DNA: TGTGCCAGTAGTATCAGGTTTTTGAACACTGAAGCTTTCTTT.

In DNA, the CDR3 is TGTGCCTGGAGTGTCCCGGGGTACTCCTACAATGAGCAGTTCTTC. This gives the protein CAWSVPGYSYNEQFF. The chain is built from TRBV30 and TRBJ2-1; perhaps TRBD2 as D (5 bases). Trimming removed 0 bases from V and 0 bases from J, with 9 bases in between. The CDR3 is 15 amino acids. CDR1 and CDR2 (germline): GTSNPN, SVGIG (reference sequence).

The chain combines TRBV10-1 with TRBJ2-5, with 8 nucleotides matching TRBD2. Germline V CDR1 and CDR2: WNHNN, SYGVQD (reference sequence). The CDR3 length is 13 residues. Trimming took 5 bases from V and 4 from J; bases not matched to a gene: 3. CDR3 in DNA: TGCGCCAGCAGTCAGGGACTAGGAGAGACCCAGTACTTC. It specifies CASSQGLGETQYF.

The V call is TRBV7-9, the J call TRBJ2-1, with 13 bases matching TRBD2. J gave up 7 bases and V 1 base, and 10 bases lay outside the gene matches. Germline V gene sequence: CDR1 SEHNR, CDR2 FQNEAQ (reference sequence). The CDR3 is 18 amino acids. The CDR3 DNA sequence: TGTGCCAGCAGCTTAGGATTACGGACTAGCGGGAGCTTGAATGAGCAGTTCTTC. As protein: CASSLGLRTSGSLNEQFF.

The chain links TRBV5-5 to TRBJ2-7, with TRBD1 identical over 9 bases. The CDR3 length is 13 residues. In germline, CDR1 is SGHKS, CDR2 YYEKEE (reference sequence). After removal of 5 bases from V and 3 bases from J, the junction contained 3 bases not matched to a gene. The CDR3 is CASRGQGGYEQYV. The CDR3 nucleotides are TGTGCCAGCAGGGGACAGGGAGGCTACGAGCAGTACGTC.

The chain is built from TRBV11-3 and TRBJ2-5; weak D call: TRBD2 (7 bases). Germline CDR1 SGHNT, CDR2 YENEEA. The CDR3 has 14 amino acids. Trimming shortened V by 5 bases and J by 4 bases, and 14 bases separated the two germline ends. The CDR3 sequence: CASSVGGGRETQYF. For the CDR3, the DNA is TGTGCCAGCAGCGTAGGGGGGGGCCGAGAGACCCAGTACTTC.

The chain recombines TRBV6-5 with TRBJ1-4; no definite D call. Trimming shortened V by 0 bases and J by 2 bases, and 4 bases separated the two germline ends. This CDR3 has 14 residues. The germline V gene has CDR1 MNHEY and CDR2 SVGAGI. The CDR3 protein is CASSYSGTNEKLFF. CDR3 nucleotides: TGTGCCAGCAGTTACTCTGGCACTAATGAAAAACTGTTTTTT.

This chain uses TRBV9 with TRBJ1-2; 7 bases agree with TRBD1. Germline CDR1 SGDLS, CDR2 YYNGEE. The CDR3 is 13 residues long. Trimming removed 3 bases from V and 8 bases from J; junction bases left unmatched: 7. CDR3 bases: TGTGCCAGCAGCGGCTACAGGGGAACGGGCTACACCTTC. This sequence encodes CASSGYRGTGYTF.

The V gene is TRBV6-4, the J gene TRBJ2-2; 11 nucleotides match TRBD2. Losses at the gene ends were 8 bases for V and 0 bases for J; bases not matched to a gene: 8. CDR3 length: 17 amino acids. Germline lookup yields CDR1 MRHNA and CDR2 SNTAGT. The CDR3 bases are TGTGCCAGCTCCGCTAGTAGCGGGGGGGCGAACACCGGGGAGCTGTTTTTT. Its protein is CASSASSGGANTGELFF.

The chain uses TRBV6-1 and TRBJ2-1, with 11 bases aligning to TRBD2. Germline V gene lookup returns CDR1 MNHNS and CDR2 SASEGT. This CDR3 region has 20 residues. V shed 4 bases and J 3 bases; nucleotides not matched to a gene: 17. Here the CDR3 DNA reads TGTGCCAGCAGTGGCCGACCGATGGGGCTAGCGGGGGGCGACTACAATGAGCAGTTCTTC. Translation: CASSGRPMGLAGGDYNEQFF.

A single count supports this clone. V and J are TRBV7-9 and TRBJ2-5, with 7 bases fitting TRBD2. Trimming took 0 bases from V and 1 from J; bases not matched to a gene: 14. Germline V lookup: CDR1 SEHNR, CDR2 FQNEAQ (reference sequence). The CDR3 has 19 amino acids. CDR3 region: CASSLAGRANVSLQETQYF. The CDR3 region has the DNA TGTGCCAGCAGCTTAGCGGGGAGGGCAAATGTGAGCCTCCAAGAGACCCAGTACTTC.

This chain links TRBV5-1 with TRBJ1-1; TRBD1 agrees at 9 bases. With 4 bases clipped from V and 0 bases from J, the junction kept 7 bases outside the gene matches. In germline, CDR1 is SGHRS, CDR2 YFSETQ. CDR3 length: 16 residues. CDR3: CASSLGTGLMNTEAFF. The CDR3 coding sequence is TGCGCCAGCAGCCTAGGGACAGGGCTCATGAACACTGAAGCTTTCTTT.

This chain joins TRBV7-8 and TRBJ1-2, with D perhaps TRBD1 (6 bases). Germline assignment: CDR1 SGHVS and CDR2 FQNEAQ. Trimming removed 5 bases from V and 3 bases from J, with 10 bases in between. The CDR3 spans 13 residues. This CDR3 is CASSPDRYYGYTF. The CDR3 bases are TGTGCCAGCAGCCCGGACAGATACTATGGCTACACCTTC.

The V and J genes are TRBV18 and TRBJ2-7; D unresolved. There are 14 residues in the CDR3. CDR1 is KGHSH and CDR2 is LQKENI in the germline V gene. Trimming cost V 1 base and J 5 bases, with 12 bases left between them. CDR3 in DNA: TGTGCCAGCTCACCACGCGAGGCTCTAGACGAGCAGTACGTC. Its translation: CASSPREALDEQYV.

The rearrangement joins TRBV12-5 to TRBJ2-1; D not certain. The CDR3 covers 13 residues. Germline values: CDR1 LGHNT, CDR2 FRNRAP. The germline V and J ends were trimmed by 0 bases and 4 bases, with 4 bases remaining between them. The DNA for the CDR3 is TGTGCTAGTGGTTTGGTACGGTACAATGAGCAGTTCTTC. Amino acid sequence: CASGLVRYNEQFF.

This rearrangement joins TRBV10-2 to TRBJ1-4, with TRBD1 identical over 12 bases. This CDR3 contains 14 residues. The V segment lost 9 bases and the J segment 10 bases; nucleotides outside the gene matches: 9. Germline lookup yields CDR1 WSHSY and CDR2 SAAADI. The CDR3 DNA sequence: TGCGCCAGTGCCCCGGGACAGGGGGCTGTAAAACTGTTTTTT. It translates to CASAPGQGAVKLFF.

The chain couples TRBV7-7 to TRBJ2-3, with 9 nucleotides matching TRBD2. Losses at the gene ends were 4 bases for V and 6 bases for J; bases not matched to a gene: 5. The CDR3 loop spans 14 amino acids. The V gene's germline CDR1 is SSHAT and CDR2 FNYEAQ (reference sequence). The CDR3 sequence is CASSSGLAMDTQYF. CDR3 sequence (DNA): TGTGCCAGCAGCTCCGGACTAGCGATGGATACGCAGTATTTT.

V usage is TRBV27 and J usage is TRBJ2-5; TRBD1 agrees at 12 bases. Trimming took 6 bases from V and 5 from J; bases not matched to a gene: 7. CDR3 length equals 15 residues. From germline, CDR1 is MNHEY and CDR2 SMNVEV (reference sequence). CDR3 nucleotides: TGTGCCAGCAGCCGAGGGACAGGGGGCGCGGAGACCCAGTACTTC. It encodes CASSRGTGGAETQYF.

The J gene is TRBJ1-2, the V gene TRBV30; the match to TRBD1 covers 7 bases. CDR3 length: 12 residues. V dropped 3 bases and J dropped 7; count of bases not matched to a gene: 5. From germline, CDR1 is GTSNPN and CDR2 SVGIG (reference sequence). The CDR3 nucleotides are TGTGCCTGGAGCCAGGGGGGAGGTGGCTACACCTTC. Amino acid sequence: CAWSQGGGGYTF.

V usage is TRBV5-4 and J usage is TRBJ1-1; 7 bases are shared with TRBD1. The germline V gene encodes CDR1 SGHNT and CDR2 YYREEE (reference sequence). V gave up 1 base and J gave up 4 bases; unmatched junction bases: 4. The length of the CDR3 is 14 residues. The CDR3 bases are TGTGCCAGCAGCTTGATTGACAGGGCCACTGAAGCTTTCTTT. Amino acids: CASSLIDRATEAFF.

CDR3 sequence reads: CASSLGPGLAGAEQYV. In nucleotides, the CDR3 is TGTGCCAGCAGCTTAGGGCCTGGACTAGCGGGAGCCGAGCAGTACGTC. The gene calls are TRBV7-9 and TRBJ2-7; 13 bases line up with TRBD2. The CDR3 sequence is 16 residues long. Looked up from germline, CDR1 is SEHNR and CDR2 is FQNEAQ (reference sequence). Trimming cost V 1 base and J 6 bases; bases outside gene matches: 6.

This chain joins TRBV10-1 and TRBJ2-1, with 7 bases identical to TRBD2. The CDR3 runs to 18 residues. Germline CDR1 and CDR2: WNHNN and SYGVQD (reference sequence). Losses at the gene ends were 2 bases for V and 7 bases for J; bases not matched to a gene: 17. CDR3: CASSEDRTRPRSGNEQFF. CDR3 in DNA: TGCGCCAGCAGTGAGGATCGGACTAGACCCCGTTCGGGGAATGAGCAGTTCTTC.

This clone was seen only once. The chain recombines TRBV5-4 with TRBJ1-1, with D possibly being TRBD1 (5 bases). Germline V gives CDR1 SGHNT, CDR2 YYREEE (reference sequence). CDR3 length: 15 residues. V was trimmed by 4 bases and J by 4 bases, leaving 17 bases between them. The CDR3 nucleotides are TGTGCCAGCAGCATTGGGGCCGATTGGGGCACTGAAGCTTTCTTT. Protein product: CASSIGADWGTEAFF.

Regarding this clone: The sample contains more than one DNA sequence encoding this CDR3. CDR3 DNA sequence: TGCGCCAGCAGCCAACAGGGGTCTAACTATGGCTACACCTTC. This codes for CASSQQGSNYGYTF. The J gene is TRBJ1-2, the V gene TRBV4-1; D perhaps matches TRBD1 (6 bases). The CDR3 has 14 residues. The V gene's germline CDR1 is MGHRA and CDR2 YSYEKL. V was shortened by 2 bases and J by 0 bases, with 7 bases between the two germline ends.

The chain is built from TRBV19 and TRBJ1-1; D remains ambiguous. This CDR3 spans 14 amino acids. Deletions cut 6 bases from V and 3 bases from J, with 14 bases between. Germline lookup yields CDR1 LNHDA and CDR2 SQIVND (reference sequence). The CDR3 DNA reads as TGTGCCAGTAGATCCTCGAGATACGACACTGAAGCTTTCTTT. Its translation is CASRSSRYDTEAFF.

J is TRBJ1-2 and V is TRBV6-1, with D uncertain. This CDR3 spans 14 amino acids. V dropped 3 bases and J dropped 3 bases, with 11 bases sitting between them. Germline V lookup: CDR1 MNHNS, CDR2 SASEGT. CDR3 sequence (DNA): TGTGCCAGCAGTGAGGGCCTGCGCGACTATGGCTACACCTTC. It is translated as CASSEGLRDYGYTF.

A word on this clone: Other DNA sequences in this sample translate to the same CDR3. CDR3 DNA sequence: TGTGCCAGCAGCGTTTCAGGCATGAACACTGAAGCTTTCTTT. It translates to CASSVSGMNTEAFF. The V call is TRBV9, the J call TRBJ1-1, with D uncertain. CDR1 and CDR2 from the germline V gene are SGDLS and YYNGEE. This CDR3 spans 14 amino acids. V dropped 2 bases and J dropped 0 bases, with 8 bases sitting between them.